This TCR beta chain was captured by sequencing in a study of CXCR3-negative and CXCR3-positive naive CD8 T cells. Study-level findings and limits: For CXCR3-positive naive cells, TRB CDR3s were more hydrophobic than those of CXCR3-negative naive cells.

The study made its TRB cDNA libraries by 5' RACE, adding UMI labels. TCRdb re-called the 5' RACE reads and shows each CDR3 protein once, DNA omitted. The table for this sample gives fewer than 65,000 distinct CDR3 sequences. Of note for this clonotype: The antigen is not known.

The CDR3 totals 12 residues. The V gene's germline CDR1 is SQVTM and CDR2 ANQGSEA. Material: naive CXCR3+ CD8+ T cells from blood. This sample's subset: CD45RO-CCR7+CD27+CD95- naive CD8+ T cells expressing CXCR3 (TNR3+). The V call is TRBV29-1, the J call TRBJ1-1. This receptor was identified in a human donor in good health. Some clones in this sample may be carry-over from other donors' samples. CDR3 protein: CSDAGGYTEAFF.